Presented here are 11 T cell receptor beta chains from one specimen sequenced in a study of T cells in localized non-small cell lung cancer. The repertoire was sequenced with immunoSEQ multiplex PCR; TCRdb's copy has only in-frame clones and lacks some. The sample lists more than 750 clones, 20% to 25% seen once, with 19% in the top ten. Specimen: normal lung tissue next to the tumor, collected before any cancer treatment. These receptor sequences come from a male donor older than 55 with stage I lung adenocarcinoma.

Judged by abundance, this clone is large. This sequence joins TRBV12-5 and TRBJ1-4; the match to TRBD1 covers 9 bases. CDR3 size: 16 residues. Germline lookup yields CDR1 LGHNT and CDR2 FRNRAP. For the CDR3, the DNA is TGTGCCAGCACCACAGGACAGGGGTCAACTAATGAAAAACTGTTTTTT. Protein product: CASTTGQGSTNEKLFF. Full variable domain (outside the CDR3, taken from reference TRBV12-5 and TRBJ1-4): DARVTQTPRHKVTEMGQEVTMRCQPILGHNTVFWYRQTMMQGLELLAYFRNRAPLDDSGMPKDRFSAEMPDATLATLKIQPSEPRDSAVYFCASTTGQGSTNEKLFFGSGTQLSVL.

By frequency in the sample, this clone is medium-sized (0.01 to 0.1%). This chain joins TRBV13 and TRBJ2-7; D is unresolved. This CDR3 contains 14 residues. Trimming stripped 0 bases from V and 7 bases from J, with 13 bases between. Looked up from germline, CDR1 is PRHDT and CDR2 is FYEKMQ (reference sequence). Here the CDR3 DNA reads TGTGCCAGCAGCTTAGGCAGGACGGTTTGGGAGCAGTACGTC. Its protein is CASSLGRTVWEQYV.

The J gene is TRBJ2-7, the V gene TRBV18; D is possibly TRBD1 (5 bases). Trimming removed 3 bases from V and 6 bases from J, with 12 bases in between. Germline V gene data show CDR1 as KGHSH and CDR2 as LQKENI. The CDR3 consists of 13 residues. In DNA form, the CDR3 reads TGTGCCAGCTCACCGGGCAGGGCCCCCGAGCAGTACTTC. This translates into CASSPGRAPEQYF.

The chain joins TRBV19 to TRBJ2-3; a weak D match, TRBD1 (5 bases). Germline V lookup: CDR1 LNHDA, CDR2 SQIVND (reference sequence). The length of the CDR3 is 17 residues. V was pared by 5 bases and J by 2 bases, with 20 bases between. The CDR3 coding sequence is TGTGCCAGTAGTGTCGACAGTTCCCAATGGGTCACAGATACGCAGTATTTT. This translates into CASSVDSSQWVTDTQYF.

The V gene is TRBV4-1, the J gene TRBJ1-1; D is ambiguous. Germline V CDR1 and CDR2: MGHRA, YSYEKL. This CDR3 has 15 amino acids. V was shortened by 0 bases and J by 2 bases, with 10 bases between the two germline ends. The CDR3 DNA is TGCGCCAGCAGCCAAGATACCCCAGTAAACACTGAAGCTTTCTTT. It is translated as CASSQDTPVNTEAFF.

The genes are TRBV10-1 and TRBJ1-1, with D possibly TRBD1 on 5 matching bases. Germline values: CDR1 WNHNN, CDR2 SYGVQD (reference sequence). The CDR3 totals 11 residues. Trimming removed 6 bases at V and 5 bases at J, with 7 bases between. CDR3 coding DNA: TGCGCCAGCAGGAGGGGAACTGAAGCTTTCTTT. This codes for CASRRGTEAFF.

This clone was picked up a small number of times. The chain uses TRBV10-3 and TRBJ1-1, with D uncertain. This CDR3 spans 14 amino acids. Germline V gene data show CDR1 as ENHRY and CDR2 as SYGVKD. The V and J ends lost 2 bases and 4 bases respectively, with 11 bases between them. DNA of the CDR3: TGTGCCATCAGTGAGGAGAACAAGGGCACTGAAGCTTTCTTT. This sequence encodes CAISEENKGTEAFF.

The rearrangement joins TRBV19 to TRBJ2-7, with D perhaps given as TRBD1 or TRBD2 (6 bases each). Germline CDR1 LNHDA, CDR2 SQIVND (reference sequence). The CDR3 is made up of 14 amino acids. With 0 bases removed from V and 6 bases from J, the gap between germline ends came to 12 bases. In DNA, the CDR3 is TGTGCCAGTAGTATAGATGGGGGGACAAGCGAGCAGTACGTC. It codes for CASSIDGGTSEQYV.

The chain carries TRBV9 and TRBJ2-5; TRBD2 is a possible D gene (5 bases). Trimming took off 1 base at V and 2 bases at J, with 9 bases between the two ends. There are 14 residues in the CDR3. Germline V gives CDR1 SGDLS, CDR2 YYNGEE. As DNA, the CDR3 is TGTGCCAGCAGCGTAACCGGGATTCAAGAGACCCAGTACTTC. Translated, it gives CASSVTGIQETQYF. Based on the CDR3 plus reference TRBV9 and TRBJ2-5, the full variable domain is DSGVTQTPKHLITATGQRVTLRCSPRSGDLSVYWYQQSLDQGLQFLIQYYNGEERAKGNILERFSAQQFPDLHSELNLSSLELGDSALYFCASSVTGIQETQYFGPGTRLLVL.

The chain uses TRBV19 and TRBJ1-5; a possible D gene is TRBD1 (5 bases). The CDR3 spans 15 residues. V was pared by 3 bases and J by 2 bases, with 11 bases between. Germline V gives CDR1 LNHDA, CDR2 SQIVND (reference sequence). This chain's CDR3 is CASSIWGSGNQPQHF. The CDR3 bases are TGTGCCAGTAGTATCTGGGGGAGTGGCAATCAGCCCCAGCATTTT.

The chain uses TRBV11-3 and TRBJ1-2; D gene unclear. The germline gives CDR1 SGHNT, CDR2 YENEEA. The germline V and J ends were trimmed by 5 bases and 7 bases, with 17 bases remaining between them. The CDR3 runs 14 residues. CDR3 residues: CASSPRASSSGYTF. CDR3 DNA sequence: TGTGCCAGCAGCCCCCGGGCGTCTTCTTCTGGCTACACCTTC.